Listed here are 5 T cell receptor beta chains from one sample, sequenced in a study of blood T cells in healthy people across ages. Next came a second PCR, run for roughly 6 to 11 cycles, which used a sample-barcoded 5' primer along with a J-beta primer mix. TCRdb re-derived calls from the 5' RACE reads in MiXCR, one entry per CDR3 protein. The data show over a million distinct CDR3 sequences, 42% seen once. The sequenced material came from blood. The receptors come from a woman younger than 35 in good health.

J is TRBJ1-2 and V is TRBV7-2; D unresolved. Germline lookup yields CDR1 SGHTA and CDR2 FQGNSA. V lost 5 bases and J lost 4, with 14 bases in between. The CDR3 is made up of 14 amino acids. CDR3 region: CASSPRDTIYGYTF. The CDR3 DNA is TGTGCCAGCAGCCCCCGAGACACGATCTATGGCTACACCTTC.

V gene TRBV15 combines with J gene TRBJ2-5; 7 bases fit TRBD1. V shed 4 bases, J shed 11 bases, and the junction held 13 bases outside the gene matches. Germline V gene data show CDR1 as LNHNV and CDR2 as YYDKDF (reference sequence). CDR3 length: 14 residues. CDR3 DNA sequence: TGTGCCACCAGCACAGGGGACAGAGACGATGAGCAGTACTTC. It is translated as CATSTGDRDDEQYF.

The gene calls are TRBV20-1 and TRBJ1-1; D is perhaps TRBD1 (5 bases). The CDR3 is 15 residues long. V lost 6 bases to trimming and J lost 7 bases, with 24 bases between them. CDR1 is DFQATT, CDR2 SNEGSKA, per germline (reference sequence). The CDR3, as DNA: TGCAGTGCCAAGGAGAGTACCGGGACCTCCTATGAAGCTTTCTTT. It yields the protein CSAKESTGTSYEAFF.

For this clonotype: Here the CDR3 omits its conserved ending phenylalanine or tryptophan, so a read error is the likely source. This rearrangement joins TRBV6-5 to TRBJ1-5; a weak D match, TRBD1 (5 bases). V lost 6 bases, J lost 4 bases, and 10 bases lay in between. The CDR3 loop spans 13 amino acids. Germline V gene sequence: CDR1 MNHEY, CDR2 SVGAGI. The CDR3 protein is CASSTRENQPQHY. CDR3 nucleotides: TGTGCCAGCAGCACCAGGGAGAATCAGCCCCAGCATTAT.

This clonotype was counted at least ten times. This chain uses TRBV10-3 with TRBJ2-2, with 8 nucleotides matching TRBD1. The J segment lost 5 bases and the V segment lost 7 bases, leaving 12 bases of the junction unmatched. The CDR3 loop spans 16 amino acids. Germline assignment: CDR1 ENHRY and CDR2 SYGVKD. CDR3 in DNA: TGTGCCATCACTCCAACCGGACAGGGCGGAACCGGGGAGCTGTTTTTT. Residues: CAITPTGQGGTGELFF.